This T cell receptor beta chain was profiled in a study of cytomegalovirus exposure and HLA in healthy donors. Looking at the study overall: Among 150 million to 200 million T cells, an earlier analysis found roughly 100 million unique TCR beta sequences.

The CDR3 contains 15 residues. Trimming at V came to 10 bases and at J to 3 bases, leaving 12 bases not matched to a gene. From germline, CDR1 is MNHEY and CDR2 SMNVEV (reference sequence). Study observations and caveats: Later analysis identified a missense DCLRE1C variant that was linked to TCR beta V- and J-gene trimming. CMV serostatus was the only recorded immune exposure for donors.

A remark on this clone: As yet, its antigen is unknown.

Researchers ran the PCR with 60 Vbeta and 13 Jbeta primers. Clones were read by immunoSEQ multiplex PCR, and TCRdb kept only the in-frame ones, dropping some. The sample includes 90,000 to 110,000 clones, about 80% seen only once; the top ten take approximately 2%. Sequenced: PBMCs. This TCR derives from a man aged 25 to 45 in good health and CMV-seronegative. The chain employs TRBV27 and TRBJ2-1; 7 nucleotides line up with TRBD1. This CDR3 reads CATNSAGGRYNEQFF. The CDR3 nucleotides read TGTGCCACCAATAGCGCAGGGGGACGCTACAATGAGCAGTTCTTC.